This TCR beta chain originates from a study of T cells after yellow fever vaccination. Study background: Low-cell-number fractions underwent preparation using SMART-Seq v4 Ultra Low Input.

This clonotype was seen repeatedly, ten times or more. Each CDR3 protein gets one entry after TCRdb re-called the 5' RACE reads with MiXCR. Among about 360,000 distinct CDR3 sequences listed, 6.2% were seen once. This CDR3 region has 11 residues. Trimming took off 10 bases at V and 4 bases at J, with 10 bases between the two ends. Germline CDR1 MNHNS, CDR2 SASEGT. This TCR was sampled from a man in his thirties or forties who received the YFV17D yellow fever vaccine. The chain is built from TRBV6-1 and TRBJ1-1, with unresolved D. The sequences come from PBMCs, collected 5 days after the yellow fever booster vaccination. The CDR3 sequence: CATRPGTEAFF. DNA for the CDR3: TGTGCCACCCGACCGGGCACTGAAGCTTTCTTT.